The rows below give T cell receptor beta chains drawn from one sample of a study of shared clonotypes between healthy human individuals. Data came from immunoSEQ multiplex PCR; TCRdb stores just in-frame clones and leaves some out. Among more than 2 million clones listed, 85% to 95% were seen once. Sample: naive CD4+ T cells sorted from blood. The receptors shown here come from a man between 18 and 35 years old in good health. The CDR3 runs from the conserved cysteine through the conserved F or W. The D gene is left open where the match is weak. Clone size appears in some rows only: once, few, many, or a class for an expanded clone.

J	length	size	D	V	CDR3	DNA
TRBJ1-4	11	NA	NA	TRBV20-1	CSAPGEEKLFF	TGCAGTGCCCCGGGGGAAGAAAAACTGTTTTTT
TRBJ2-1	15	NA	NA	TRBV1	CTSSQERETRNEQFF	TGCACCAGCAGCCAAGAGCGTGAGACTAGGAATGAGCAGTTCTTC
TRBJ1-2	15	NA	TRBD1	TRBV5-4	CASSTTGGKNYGYTF	TGTGCCAGCAGCACAACAGGGGGCAAAAACTATGGCTACACCTTC
TRBJ2-7	12	NA	NA	TRBV2	CASSGDNYEQYF	TGTGCCAGCAGCGGGGACAACTACGAGCAGTACTTC
TRBJ1-5	12	NA	NA	TRBV10-3	CAISDDREPQHF	TGTGCCATCAGTGATGACCGGGAGCCCCAGCATTTT
TRBJ1-5	13	NA	NA	TRBV7-2	CASSSQPQQPQHF	TGTGCCAGCAGCTCCCAACCTCAGCAGCCCCAGCATTTT
TRBJ2-2	13	NA	TRBD2	TRBV30	CAWSRGGGGELFF	TGTGCCTGGAGTCGCGGGGGAGGCGGGGAGCTGTTTTTT
TRBJ1-1	15	NA	TRBD1	TRBV6-5	CASRVGQGAYTEAFF	TGTGCCAGCAGAGTGGGACAGGGGGCGTACACTGAAGCTTTCTTT
TRBJ2-1	13	NA	NA	TRBV10-2	CASSDRDTFGQFF	TGCGCCAGCAGTGACAGGGACACCTTTGGGCAGTTCTTC
TRBJ1-1	13	NA	NA	TRBV28	CASSFLQQTEAFF	TGTGCCAGCAGTTTCCTACAACAAACTGAAGCTTTCTTT
TRBJ1-3	13	NA	NA	TRBV4-3	CASSQTFGNTIYF	TGCGCCAGCAGCCAAACGTTCGGAAACACCATATATTTT
TRBJ1-5	13	NA	NA	TRBV30	CAWSDGEGQPQHF	TGTGCCTGGAGTGACGGGGAAGGTCAGCCCCAGCATTTT
TRBJ2-7	13	NA	NA	TRBV19	CASWGGPLYEQYF	TGTGCCAGTTGGGGAGGCCCCCTCTACGAGCAGTACTTC
TRBJ2-5	11	NA	NA	TRBV7-2	CASSLSETQYF	TGTGCCAGCAGCTTGTCGGAGACCCAGTACTTC
TRBJ1-1	14	NA	NA	TRBV10-3	CAIRTDSGGTEAFF	TGTGCCATCAGGACCGATAGCGGGGGCACTGAAGCTTTCTTT
TRBJ2-1	16	NA	NA	TRBV9	CASSVFGRTSYNEQFF	TGTGCCAGCAGCGTATTTGGGCGGACTTCCTACAATGAGCAGTTCTTC
TRBJ2-7	14	NA	TRBD1	TRBV5-1	CASSLEGDSYEQYF	TGCGCCAGCAGCTTGGAAGGGGACAGTTACGAGCAGTACTTC
TRBJ1-3	14	NA	NA	TRBV6-1	CASSEAGSGNTIYF	TGTGCCAGCAGTGAGGCGGGCTCTGGAAACACCATATATTTT
TRBJ1-1	13	NA	NA	TRBV5-1	CASRTQGDTEAFF	TGCGCCAGCAGAACACAGGGCGACACTGAAGCTTTCTTT
TRBJ2-7	14	NA	TRBD1	TRBV5-1	CASSPTGGSYEQYF	TGCGCCAGCAGCCCGACAGGGGGTTCCTACGAGCAGTACTTC
TRBJ1-5	15	NA	TRBD1	TRBV7-9	CASSLTGDSNQPQHF	TGTGCCAGCAGCTTAACAGGGGATAGCAATCAGCCCCAGCATTTT
TRBJ1-2	12	NA	NA	TRBV19	CASSIDLYGYTF	TGTGCCAGTAGTATTGACCTCTATGGCTACACCTTC
TRBJ2-1	15	NA	TRBD2	TRBV30	CAWSPTLGGRAAQFF	TGTGCCTGGAGTCCTACCCTTGGGGGGAGGGCCGCGCAGTTCTTC
TRBJ2-1	12	NA	TRBD1	TRBV7-9	CASSPTGGEQFF	TGTGCCAGCAGCCCTACAGGGGGTGAGCAGTTCTTC
TRBJ2-5	14	few	NA	TRBV5-1	CASSLAEGWETQYF	TGCGCCAGCAGCTTGGCCGAGGGGTGGGAGACCCAGTACTTC
TRBJ2-7	11	NA	NA	TRBV2	CASSQYYEQYF	TGTGCCAGCAGTCAGTACTACGAGCAGTACTTC
TRBJ2-3	15	NA	NA	TRBV7-9	CASSFSGSLGDTQYF	TGTGCCAGCAGCTTTAGTGGGAGCCTCGGAGATACGCAGTATTTT
TRBJ2-5	13	once	NA	TRBV10-3	CAISREGGETQYF	TGTGCCATCAGTCGCGAGGGGGGAGAGACCCAGTACTTC
TRBJ2-5	14	NA	NA	TRBV7-2	CASSPTGLQETQYF	TGTGCCAGCAGCCCGACAGGTCTACAAGAGACCCAGTACTTC
TRBJ2-1	14	NA	TRBD2	TRBV19	CASRVSGKVNEQFF	TGTGCCAGTAGGGTTAGCGGGAAAGTGAATGAGCAGTTCTTC
TRBJ2-7	15	NA	NA	TRBV28	CAATGGAHSSYEQYF	TGTGCCGCCACTGGCGGGGCCCATTCTTCCTACGAGCAGTACTTC
TRBJ2-1	15	NA	NA	TRBV5-4	CASSYDSLSYNEQFF	TGTGCCAGCAGTTACGACAGCCTCTCCTACAATGAGCAGTTCTTC
TRBJ2-5	12	NA	NA	TRBV18	CASSKRLETQYF	TGTGCCAGCTCAAAGAGGCTAGAGACCCAGTACTTC
TRBJ2-1	14	NA	NA	TRBV9	CASSVIGSVDEQFF	TGTGCCAGCAGCGTCATCGGGAGTGTTGATGAGCAGTTCTTC
TRBJ1-3	13	NA	TRBD1	TRBV6-1	CASRGGQANTIYF	TGTGCCAGCAGGGGAGGACAGGCAAACACCATATATTTT
TRBJ2-7	14	NA	NA	TRBV6-4	CASSVPVRLNEQYF	TGTGCCAGCAGTGTCCCCGTTCGACTTAACGAGCAGTACTTC
TRBJ1-5	15	NA	NA	TRBV6-1	CASSEGDTSNQPQHF	TGTGCCAGCAGTGAAGGTGACACGAGCAATCAGCCCCAGCATTTT
TRBJ1-1	14	NA	TRBD1	TRBV11-2	CASSLRQGNTEAFF	TGTGCCAGCAGCCTACGACAGGGGAACACTGAAGCTTTCTTT
TRBJ1-1	15	NA	TRBD1	TRBV2	CASSYRTGLNTEAFF	TGTGCCAGCAGTTACCGGACAGGGTTGAACACTGAAGCTTTCTTT
TRBJ2-3	16	NA	TRBD2	TRBV5-1	CASSPGLAASTDTQYF	TGCGCCAGCAGCCCGGGACTAGCGGCTAGCACAGATACGCAGTATTTT